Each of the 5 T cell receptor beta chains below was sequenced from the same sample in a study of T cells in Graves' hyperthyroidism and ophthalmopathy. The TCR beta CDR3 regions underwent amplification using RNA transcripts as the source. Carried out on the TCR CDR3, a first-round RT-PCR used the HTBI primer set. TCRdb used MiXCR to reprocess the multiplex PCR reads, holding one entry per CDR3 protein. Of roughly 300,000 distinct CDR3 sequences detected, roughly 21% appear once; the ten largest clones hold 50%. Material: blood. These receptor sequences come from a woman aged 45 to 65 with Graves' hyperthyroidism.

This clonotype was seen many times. CDR3 loop: CSARTGGNSPLHF. CDR3 coding DNA: TGCAGTGCCCGGACAGGGGGGAATTCACCCCTCCACTTT. The chain employs TRBV20-1 and TRBJ1-6; 10 nucleotides match TRBD1. Losses at the gene ends were 6 bases for V and 7 bases for J; bases not matched to a gene: 3. Germline assignment: CDR1 DFQATT and CDR2 SNEGSKA (reference sequence). CDR3 length: 13 residues.

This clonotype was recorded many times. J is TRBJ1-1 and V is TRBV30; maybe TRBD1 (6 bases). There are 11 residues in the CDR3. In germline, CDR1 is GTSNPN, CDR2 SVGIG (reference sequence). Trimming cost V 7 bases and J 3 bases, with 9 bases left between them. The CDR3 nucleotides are TGTGCCTCCTGGACAGACACTGAAGCTTTCTTT. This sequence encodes CASWTDTEAFF.

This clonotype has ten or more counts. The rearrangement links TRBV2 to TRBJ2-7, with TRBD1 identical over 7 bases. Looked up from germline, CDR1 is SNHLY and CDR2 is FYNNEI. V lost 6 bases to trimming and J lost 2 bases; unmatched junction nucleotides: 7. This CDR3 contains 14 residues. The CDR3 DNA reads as TGTGCCAGCAGGGAACCCGGGACAGCCTACGAGCAGTACTTC. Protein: CASREPGTAYEQYF.

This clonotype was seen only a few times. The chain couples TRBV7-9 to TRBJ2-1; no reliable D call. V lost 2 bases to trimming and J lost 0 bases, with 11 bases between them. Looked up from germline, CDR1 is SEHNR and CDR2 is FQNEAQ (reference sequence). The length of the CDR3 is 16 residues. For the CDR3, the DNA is TGTGCCAGCAGCTTAAACAGCTTGAGCTCCTACAATGAGCAGTTCTTC. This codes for CASSLNSLSSYNEQFF.

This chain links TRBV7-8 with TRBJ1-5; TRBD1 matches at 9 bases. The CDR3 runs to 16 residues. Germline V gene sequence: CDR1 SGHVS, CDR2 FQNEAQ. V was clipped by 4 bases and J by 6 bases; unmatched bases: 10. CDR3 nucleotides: TGTGCCAGCAGCTCCTACGGGGACAGGGTGGGTCAGCCCCAGCATTTT. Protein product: CASSSYGDRVGQPQHF.